The 28 T cell receptor beta chains below all came from one sample that was sequenced in a study of T cell changes during pregnancy in multiple sclerosis. Some clones are missing from TCRdb's copy, which holds only in-frame ones; the method was immunoSEQ multiplex PCR. The sample yields over 40,000 clones, about 90% seen once. The sequences come from peripheral blood, collected in the first trimester of pregnancy. All receptors come from a female donor in good health, enrolled as a control in a pregnancy study.

This clone was counted only a few times. The rearrangement uses TRBV27 and TRBJ2-1, with a possible D match to TRBD2 (6 bases). Trimming took 1 base from V and 7 from J, leaving 14 bases between them. Looked up from germline, CDR1 is MNHEY and CDR2 is SMNVEV (reference sequence). This CDR3 has 15 amino acids. CDR3 in DNA: TGTGCCAGCAGTTTATTGGCGGGGAGTAGGAATGAGCAGTTCTTC. Translation: CASSLLAGSRNEQFF.

The chain links TRBV19 to TRBJ2-5; D might be TRBD2 (6 bases). The germline V and J ends were trimmed by 5 bases and 2 bases, with 18 bases remaining between them. Germline V gene lookup returns CDR1 LNHDA and CDR2 SQIVND (reference sequence). The CDR3 runs to 16 residues. This CDR3 is CASSPGGTTHQETQYF. The CDR3 DNA is TGTGCCAGTAGTCCCGGGGGTACCACTCATCAAGAGACCCAGTACTTC.

This rearrangement joins TRBV6-1 to TRBJ2-4; D might be TRBD1 (6 bases). V dropped 6 bases and J dropped 7 bases, with 16 bases sitting between them. Germline V gene data show CDR1 as MNHNS and CDR2 as SASEGT. The CDR3 is 14 amino acids. CDR3 amino acids: CASSRRGIGNIQYF. As DNA, the CDR3 is TGTGCCAGCAGCCGCAGGGGAATCGGGAACATTCAGTACTTC.

The rearrangement joins TRBV6-1 to TRBJ1-3; 7 bases align to TRBD1. The CDR3 length is 15 residues. The V segment lost 5 bases and the J segment 4 bases; nucleotides outside the gene matches: 8. Germline CDR1 and CDR2: MNHNS and SASEGT. CDR3 in DNA: TGTGCCAGCAGTTCACGACAGGGCGAAGGAAACACCATATATTTT. Translation gives CASSSRQGEGNTIYF.

The chain carries TRBV28 and TRBJ2-6; unclear D gene. Trimming removed 8 bases at V and 4 bases at J, with 15 bases between. The CDR3 extends over 15 amino acids. Germline CDR1 is MDHEN and CDR2 is SYDVKM. The CDR3 reads CASGDWVAGANVLTF. For the CDR3, the DNA is TGTGCCAGCGGCGACTGGGTCGCCGGGGCCAACGTCCTGACTTTC.

This chain joins TRBV7-9 and TRBJ1-1, with no clear D. The CDR3 sequence is 14 residues long. The germline gives CDR1 SEHNR, CDR2 FQNEAQ (reference sequence). Trimming left V 5 bases short and J 3 bases short, with 13 bases between. CDR3 sequence: CASSPGVWDTEAFF. The CDR3, as DNA: TGTGCCAGCAGCCCCGGGGTTTGGGACACTGAAGCTTTCTTT.

The gene calls are TRBV4-1 and TRBJ2-7, with 9 positions matching TRBD2. The V gene end was trimmed by 1 base and the J gene end by 2 bases; junction bases not matched to a gene: 3. Germline assignment: CDR1 MGHRA and CDR2 YSYEKL. The length of the CDR3 is 15 residues. For the CDR3, the DNA is TGCGCCAGCAGCCAAGTTAGCGGGAGTGCCTACGAGCAGTACTTC. This sequence encodes CASSQVSGSAYEQYF.

The chain uses TRBV28 and TRBJ1-2; D gene unclear. The CDR3 runs 12 residues. V gave up 5 bases and J gave up 2 bases, with 6 bases separating them. CDR1 and CDR2 (germline): MDHEN, SYDVKM. Written as DNA, the CDR3 is TGTGCCAGCAGTGAGAGAAACTATGGCTACACCTTC. Translating it yields CASSERNYGYTF.

This chain uses TRBV19 with TRBJ2-2, with D possibly matching TRBD1 (6 bases). This CDR3 has 14 amino acids. Germline lookup yields CDR1 LNHDA and CDR2 SQIVND (reference sequence). Trimming pared 8 bases from V and 2 bases from J, leaving 12 bases between. The CDR3 here is CASLTGRNTGELFF. The DNA of the CDR3 is TGTGCCAGTCTCACAGGGCGAAACACCGGGGAGCTGTTTTTT. The variable domain in full, with the rest retrieved from reference TRBV19 and TRBJ2-2, is DGGITQSPKYLFRKEGQNVTLSCEQNLNHDAMYWYRQDPGQGLRLIYYSQIVNDFQKGDIAEGYSVSREKKESFPLTVTSAQKNPTAFYLCASLTGRNTGELFFGEGSRLTVL.

The J gene is TRBJ2-5, the V gene TRBV9; TRBD1 is a possible D gene (6 bases). V lost 7 bases and J lost 5, with 9 bases in between. The CDR3 extends over 11 amino acids. The germline CDR1 and CDR2 sequences are SGDLS and YYNGEE. Here the CDR3 DNA reads TGTGCCAGCCTGAGGGGGGAGACCCAGTACTTC. This sequence encodes CASLRGETQYF.

This chain uses TRBV28 with TRBJ2-3, with 12 bases fitting TRBD2. Trimming cost V 5 bases and J 5 bases; bases outside gene matches: 2. The germline V gene encodes CDR1 MDHEN and CDR2 SYDVKM. The CDR3 runs to 14 residues. CDR3 in amino acids: CASSPGLAGDTQYF. DNA for the CDR3: TGTGCCAGCAGTCCGGGACTAGCGGGAGATACGCAGTATTTT.

The gene calls are TRBV7-9 and TRBJ2-2, with 7 bases matching TRBD1. This CDR3 contains 16 residues. The germline gives CDR1 SEHNR, CDR2 FQNEAQ (reference sequence). The ends lost 5 bases at V and 2 bases at J; junction bases unmatched: 8. The CDR3 coding sequence is TGTGCCAGCAGCCTCCGGGCAGGGGGTAACACCGGGGAGCTGTTTTTT. Translated, it gives CASSLRAGGNTGELFF. The variable domain in full, with the rest retrieved from reference TRBV7-9 and TRBJ2-2, is DTGVSQNPRHKITKRGQNVTFRCDPISEHNRLYWYRQTLGQGPEFLTYFQNEAQLEKSRLLSDRFSAERPKGSFSTLEIQRTEQGDSAMYLCASSLRAGGNTGELFFGEGSRLTVL.

The chain joins TRBV21-1 to TRBJ1-5; the table's D call, TRBD1, has no DNA check behind it. TRBV21-1 is annotated as a pseudogene. The CDR3 has 18 residues. In DNA, the CDR3 is TGTGCCAGCAGCTTACGTCGGGACAGGGCACAGGAGGGTCAGCCCCAGCATTTT. It encodes CASSLRRDRAQEGQPQHF.

The chain recombines TRBV12-5 with TRBJ2-1; D possibly corresponds to TRBD1 (6 bases). The CDR3 consists of 14 residues. CDR1 is LGHNT and CDR2 is FRNRAP in the germline V gene. The V and J ends lost 1 base and 7 bases respectively, with 11 bases between them. CDR3 nucleotides: TGTGCTAGTGGTTTGGGACTACAGGGAAATGAGCAGTTCTTC. It yields the protein CASGLGLQGNEQFF.

This clone was seen once. The rearrangement links TRBV9 to TRBJ1-5; tentative D call: TRBD1 (5 bases). Germline V gives CDR1 SGDLS, CDR2 YYNGEE. This CDR3 has 14 amino acids. Trimming removed 0 bases at V and 3 bases at J, with 7 bases between. The CDR3 protein is CASSVGGNNQPQHF. CDR3 nucleotide sequence: TGTGCCAGCAGCGTAGGGGGCAACAATCAGCCCCAGCATTTT.

This clone showed up just once. This chain connects TRBV7-6 to TRBJ2-4, with 7 bases matching TRBD1. The V segment lost 10 bases and the J segment 0 bases; nucleotides outside the gene matches: 12. CDR1 SGHVS and CDR2 FNYEAQ come from the germline V gene. CDR3 length equals 16 residues. Here the CDR3 reads CANPTRDRLAKNIQYF. Written as DNA, the CDR3 is TGTGCCAACCCGACCCGGGACAGATTAGCCAAAAACATTCAGTACTTC.

J is TRBJ1-2 and V is TRBV9; weak D call: TRBD1 (6 bases). Trimming removed 0 bases from V and 12 bases from J, with 12 bases in between. The CDR3 is 12 amino acids. Germline values: CDR1 SGDLS, CDR2 YYNGEE. In nucleotides, the CDR3 is TGTGCCAGCAGCGTAGGACAGGAGGCCAACACCTTC. Amino acid sequence: CASSVGQEANTF.

The rearrangement links TRBV5-6 to TRBJ2-7; 7 bases match TRBD2. Germline V gene data show CDR1 as SGHDT and CDR2 as YYEEEE. The CDR3 is 15 residues long. J lost 3 bases, V lost 5 bases, and 11 bases had no gene match. CDR3 bases: TGTGCCAGCAGGTCTATGGGAGGGCCCTTCTACGAGCAGTACTTC. It translates to CASRSMGGPFYEQYF.

The chain employs TRBV19 and TRBJ2-1; the match to TRBD2 covers 8 bases. The CDR3 is 16 residues long. The junction had 6 bases not matched to a gene; V was cut back by 1 base and J by 4 bases. In germline, CDR1 is LNHDA, CDR2 SQIVND (reference sequence). This CDR3 is CASSIASSGFYNEQFF. DNA of the CDR3: TGTGCCAGTAGTATAGCGTCTAGCGGGTTTTACAATGAGCAGTTCTTC.

V and J are TRBV18 and TRBJ2-1; 10 bases line up with TRBD2. This CDR3 comprises 16 residues. J gave up 5 bases and V 0 bases, and 4 bases lay outside the gene matches. Germline V gene sequence: CDR1 KGHSH, CDR2 LQKENI. The CDR3 sequence: CASSPPGLAPNNEQFF. In nucleotides, the CDR3 is TGTGCCAGCTCACCACCGGGACTAGCGCCGAACAATGAGCAGTTCTTC.

This chain joins TRBV20-1 and TRBJ2-7; D remains ambiguous. The CDR3 length is 11 residues. CDR1 is DFQATT and CDR2 is SNEGSKA in the germline V gene (reference sequence). With 4 bases removed from V and 3 bases from J, the gap between germline ends came to 7 bases. CDR3 region: CSATPGYEQYF. The DNA of the CDR3 is TGCAGTGCTACCCCAGGCTACGAGCAGTACTTC.

This clone came up once. V gene TRBV28 combines with J gene TRBJ2-3; D may be TRBD2 (5 bases). The germline V gene encodes CDR1 MDHEN and CDR2 SYDVKM. This CDR3 has 15 amino acids. V dropped 8 bases and J dropped 0 bases, with 15 bases sitting between them. The CDR3 region has the DNA TGTGCCAGCTCGAATCTGGAGGCTAGCACAGATACGCAGTATTTT. This gives the protein CASSNLEASTDTQYF.

The chain links TRBV5-6 to TRBJ1-2; 7 bases match TRBD1. Losses at the gene ends were 3 bases for V and 13 bases for J; bases not matched to a gene: 18. From germline, CDR1 is SGHDT and CDR2 YYEEEE. This CDR3 region has 15 residues. In nucleotides, the CDR3 is TGTGCCAGCAGCTCCGGGACAGTAGAACCAACTAGTACCACCTTC. Translating gives CASSSGTVEPTSTTF.

The chain links TRBV18 to TRBJ1-1; unclear D gene. CDR3 length: 11 residues. CDR1 is KGHSH and CDR2 is LQKENI in the germline V gene. V lost 6 bases and J lost 6, with 8 bases in between. CDR3 sequence: CASSESAEAFF. CDR3 bases: TGTGCCAGCTCGGAGAGCGCTGAAGCTTTCTTT.

This clone was seen just once. The rearrangement joins TRBV9 to TRBJ2-2; the D gene is possibly TRBD2 (7 bases). V dropped 4 bases and J dropped 2 bases, with 24 bases sitting between them. CDR3 length: 19 amino acids. Per the germline V gene, CDR1 is SGDLS and CDR2 is YYNGEE. The CDR3 region is CASSLSRGGGTINTGELFF. CDR3 DNA sequence: TGTGCCAGCAGCCTCTCTCGAGGAGGGGGGACTATAAACACCGGGGAGCTGTTTTTT.

The chain uses TRBV5-6 and TRBJ2-6; TRBD1 is a possible D gene (7 bases). Germline CDR1 reads SGHDT; CDR2 reads YYEEEE. V lost 1 base and J lost 2, with 16 bases in between. The CDR3 runs 18 residues. CDR3 sequence reads: CASSLTGEVGAGANVLTF. As DNA, the CDR3 is TGTGCCAGCAGCTTGACAGGGGAGGTTGGTGCTGGGGCCAACGTCCTGACTTTC.

The gene calls are TRBV19 and TRBJ1-1, with 10 bases fitting TRBD1. This CDR3 contains 13 residues. J lost 3 bases, V lost 6 bases, and 1 base had no gene match. The germline gives CDR1 LNHDA, CDR2 SQIVND (reference sequence). The CDR3 reads CASSGQGDTEAFF. CDR3 in DNA: TGTGCCAGTAGCGGACAGGGGGACACTGAAGCTTTCTTT.

The V gene is TRBV19, the J gene TRBJ1-4, with 7 bases matching TRBD1. Germline V lookup: CDR1 LNHDA, CDR2 SQIVND (reference sequence). Trimming at V came to 5 bases and at J to 6 bases, leaving 9 bases not matched to a gene. The CDR3 runs to 15 residues. CDR3 region: CASSSRRGNDEKLFF. DNA for the CDR3: TGTGCCAGTAGTTCCCGCAGGGGGAACGATGAAAAACTGTTTTTT.